The rows below give T cell receptor beta chains drawn from one sample of a study of cytomegalovirus exposure and HLA in healthy donors. Method: immunoSEQ multiplex PCR; TCRdb's copy keeps in-frame clones and lacks some. The table has about 180,000 clones, approximately 73% seen once. Sequenced material: PBMCs. The source of these receptors is a woman aged 30 to 39 in good health and CMV-seropositive. CDR3s include the opening cysteine and the closing phenylalanine or tryptophan. A D gene is named only where the DNA matches it firmly. Not all rows give a size; the values are once, few, many and, for expanded clones, a class.

>-|TRBV11-2|TRBD1|TRBJ2-7
CASSPRTGVLDEQYF
TGTGCCAGCAGCCCGCGGACAGGGGTTCTCGACGAGCAGTACTTC
>-|TRBV23-1|-|TRBJ2-7
CASSYHRTHRQSSSYEQYF
TGCGCCAGCAGTTACCACCGAACACACAGGCAAAGCAGCTCCTACGAGCAGTACTTC
>-|TRBV10-3|TRBD2|TRBJ2-2
CAISPSPTSAGELFF
TGTGCCATCAGTCCCAGCCCGACTAGCGCCGGGGAGCTGTTTTTT
>-|TRBV5-5|TRBD1|TRBJ1-6
CASSLATGTGRAYNSPLHF
TGTGCCAGCAGCTTGGCAACCGGGACAGGGAGGGCCTATAATTCACCCCTCCACTTT
>few|TRBV28|-|TRBJ1-4
CASSRIGAATNEKLFF
TGTGCCAGCAGCAGGATAGGGGCCGCAACTAATGAAAAACTGTTTTTT
>-|TRBV4-1|-|TRBJ2-1
CASSRGGAGSGNEQFF
TGCGCCAGCAGCCGAGGAGGGGCGGGGAGTGGCAATGAGCAGTTCTTC
>-|TRBV7-2|TRBD2|TRBJ2-5
CASSPGGWETQYF
TGTGCCAGCAGCCCCGGGGGGTGGGAGACCCAGTACTTC
>-|TRBV7-9|-|TRBJ2-5
CASSSTTGAFTQYF
TGTGCCAGCAGCTCGACGACAGGAGCATTCACCCAGTACTTC
>-|TRBV29-1|-|TRBJ2-6
CSVREYSGANVLTF
TGCAGCGTTAGGGAGTACTCTGGGGCCAACGTCCTGACTTTC
>-|TRBV11-3|TRBD1|TRBJ1-6
CASSYRGGIVSPLHF
TGTGCCAGCAGCTACAGGGGGGGAATAGTTTCACCCCTCCACTTT
>-|TRBV15|TRBD1|TRBJ2-1
CATSSRDRVNPPANEQFF
TGTGCCACCAGCAGCCGGGACAGGGTAAATCCCCCCGCCAATGAGCAGTTCTTC
>-|TRBV9|TRBD2|TRBJ2-1
CASSVESGVYEQFF
TGTGCCAGCAGCGTAGAAAGCGGGGTCTATGAGCAGTTCTTC
>few|TRBV27|-|TRBJ2-7
CASSSSSYEQYF
TGTGCCAGCAGTTCGAGCTCCTACGAGCAGTACTTC
>few|TRBV18|-|TRBJ1-2
CASSLEQGGGYGYTF
TGTGCCAGCTCACTCGAACAGGGTGGGGGCTATGGCTACACCTTC
>-|TRBV5-1|-|TRBJ1-4
CASSPGTREKLFF
TGCGCCAGCAGCCCCGGGACAAGAGAAAAACTGTTTTTT
>-|TRBV28|TRBD2|TRBJ2-5
CASSSSLAGEPQETQYF
TGTGCCAGCAGTTCATCCTTAGCGGGGGAGCCCCAAGAGACCCAGTACTTC
>-|TRBV18|TRBD2|TRBJ2-3
CASSPQRGSTDTQYF
TGTGCCAGCTCACCCCAGCGGGGAAGCACAGATACGCAGTATTTT
>-|TRBV19|-|TRBJ2-2
CASSLRMGANTGELFF
TGTGCCAGTAGCCTTCGAATGGGGGCAAACACCGGGGAGCTGTTTTTT
>-|TRBV2|TRBD1|TRBJ1-5
CASSEVGQFYQPQHF
TGTGCCAGCAGTGAAGTGGGACAGTTCTATCAGCCCCAGCATTTT
>once|TRBV5-4|-|TRBJ1-2
CASSLGTGRYGYTF
TGTGCCAGCAGCTTAGGGACTGGGCGGTATGGCTACACCTTC
>-|TRBV28|TRBD2|TRBJ2-3
CASSLRAFLAGGPRDTQYF
TGTGCCAGCAGTTTAAGGGCGTTTCTAGCGGGGGGGCCCAGAGATACGCAGTATTTT
>-|TRBV25-1|TRBD1|TRBJ2-6
CASSPRTGGTGANVLTF
TGTGCCAGCAGTCCCCGGACAGGGGGCACGGGGGCCAACGTCCTGACTTTC
>-|TRBV7-2|-|TRBJ2-7
CASSRLPSGEQYF
TGTGCCAGCAGCCGCTTACCTTCGGGCGAGCAGTACTTC
>-|TRBV27|TRBD2|TRBJ2-3
CVSSPAALAGTQYF
TGTGTCAGCAGCCCGGCGGCCCTAGCGGGTACGCAGTATTTT
>-|TRBV11-2|-|TRBJ2-5
CASTLRGTYQETQYF
TGTGCCAGCACCTTAAGGGGAACGTACCAAGAGACCCAGTACTTC
>-|TRBV18|-|TRBJ2-5
CASSPRTGSGETQYF
TGTGCCAGCTCTCCACGCACGGGGAGTGGTGAGACCCAGTACTTC
>-|TRBV6-5|TRBD1|TRBJ1-5
CASRKTGVRNQPQHF
TGTGCCAGCAGGAAGACAGGGGTTAGGAATCAGCCCCAGCATTTT
>-|TRBV7-6|TRBD1|TRBJ2-5
CASTPGGLETQYF
TGTGCCAGCACCCCAGGGGGTCTGGAGACCCAGTACTTC
>few|TRBV6-6|TRBD1|TRBJ2-7
CASSPGQGAPPYEQYF
TGTGCCAGCAGTCCAGGACAGGGGGCGCCCCCCTACGAGCAGTACTTC
>-|TRBV6-5|TRBD1|TRBJ1-5
CASSPRQGGQPQHF
TGTGCCAGCAGTCCCCGACAGGGAGGTCAGCCCCAGCATTTT
>-|TRBV5-1|-|TRBJ2-5
CASSLERAQYF
TGCGCCAGCAGCTTGGAGAGGGCCCAGTACTTC
>few|TRBV18|-|TRBJ2-7
CASSPMIRGDEQYF
TGTGCCAGCTCACCTATGATTCGAGGCGACGAGCAGTACTTC
>-|TRBV27|-|TRBJ2-3
CASSPGISTDTQYF
TGTGCCAGCAGTCCGGGAATAAGCACAGATACGCAGTATTTT
>-|TRBV19|TRBD1|TRBJ2-7
CASSTTGARNEQYF
TGTGCCAGTAGCACGACAGGGGCTAGGAACGAGCAGTACTTC
>-|TRBV7-2|TRBD2|TRBJ2-3
CASSPGTSNTDTQYF
TGTGCCAGCAGCCCAGGGACTAGTAACACAGATACGCAGTATTTT
>-|TRBV11-2|-|TRBJ2-1
CAYGRDNSYNEQFF
TGTGCCTACGGCCGGGACAACTCCTACAATGAGCAGTTCTTC
>-|TRBV5-4|TRBD1|TRBJ2-5
CASSLDAAPRDRSSSETQYF
TGTGCCAGCAGCTTGGACGCAGCCCCGCGGGACAGGTCCTCTTCGGAGACCCAGTACTTC
>-|TRBV5-1|TRBD2|TRBJ2-3
CASSWGLGADTQYF
TGCGCCAGCAGCTGGGGACTAGGCGCAGATACGCAGTATTTT
>-|TRBV5-6|TRBD1|TRBJ2-7
CASSLAGTGAYEQYF
TGTGCCAGCAGCTTGGCCGGGACAGGGGCCTACGAGCAGTACTTC
>-|TRBV9|TRBD1|TRBJ2-2
CASSYDRGTGELFF
TGTGCCAGCAGTTACGACAGGGGCACCGGGGAGCTGTTTTTT